Listed here are 9 T cell receptor beta chains from one sample, sequenced in a study of graft-versus-host responses after intestinal transplantation. The assay was immunoSEQ multiplex PCR, and TCRdb's table has in-frame clones only and misses some. Of nearly 95,000 clones detected, 90% to 95% appear once; the ten largest clones hold 1.5% to 2%. Their antigen targets remain unknown. The sequencing used unstimulated CD8+ T cells sorted from spleen or lymph node cells, collected before intestinal transplant. All receptors come from a human donor who received an intestinal transplant.

This clone appeared once. The V gene is TRBV7-9, the J gene TRBJ1-2, with a possible D match to TRBD1 (6 bases). The CDR3 runs 13 residues. The germline gives CDR1 SEHNR, CDR2 FQNEAQ (reference sequence). The V end was cut by 5 bases, the J end by 0 bases, with 7 bases between. CDR3 protein: CASSRDTNYGYTF. CDR3 sequence (DNA): TGTGCCAGCAGCCGGGACACTAACTATGGCTACACCTTC. Full variable domain (remainder filled in from reference TRBV7-9 and TRBJ1-2): DTGVSQNPRHKITKRGQNVTFRCDPISEHNRLYWYRQTLGQGPEFLTYFQNEAQLEKSRLLSDRFSAERPKGSFSTLEIQRTEQGDSAMYLCASSRDTNYGYTFGSGTRLTVV.

The chain is built from TRBV7-9 and TRBJ1-2, with 9 bases matching TRBD1. Germline CDR1 and CDR2: SEHNR and FQNEAQ (reference sequence). Trimming removed 5 bases from V and 8 bases from J; junction bases left unmatched: 9. The CDR3 is made up of 14 amino acids. CDR3 sequence: CASSRTGGATGYTF. CDR3 nucleotides: TGTGCCAGCAGCCGTACAGGGGGCGCGACGGGCTACACCTTC.

The chain couples TRBV11-2 to TRBJ2-2, with a tentative D call TRBD1 (6 bases). Trimming pared 0 bases from V and 7 bases from J, leaving 12 bases between. This CDR3 comprises 15 residues. From germline, CDR1 is SGHAT and CDR2 FQNNGV. The CDR3 reads CASSLDVRGSGELFF. CDR3 DNA: TGTGCCAGCAGCTTAGATGTCAGGGGTAGCGGGGAGCTGTTTTTT.

The genes are TRBV6-1 and TRBJ2-7, with 7 positions matching TRBD2. J lost 0 bases, V lost 4 bases, and 9 bases had no gene match. The CDR3 covers 16 residues. In germline, CDR1 is MNHNS, CDR2 SASEGT. The DNA of the CDR3 is TGTGCCAGCAGTGGCTTAGGCGGGGGTACCTCCTACGAGCAGTACTTC. Translation gives CASSGLGGGTSYEQYF.

The V gene is TRBV2, the J gene TRBJ1-2, with TRBD1 as a possible D gene (6 bases). Trimming cost V 0 bases and J 4 bases, with 24 bases left between them. Germline V gives CDR1 SNHLY, CDR2 FYNNEI. The CDR3 runs 19 residues. Here the CDR3 reads CASSEAGILAGANFYGYTF. The CDR3 DNA is TGTGCCAGCAGTGAAGCGGGAATTCTGGCAGGGGCTAATTTCTATGGCTACACCTTC.

This clone was seen only once. This chain joins TRBV6-5 and TRBJ1-2; D remains unclear. V lost 6 bases to trimming and J lost 2 bases, with 10 bases between them. CDR3 length: 13 amino acids. Per germline, CDR1 MNHEY and CDR2 SVGAGI. The CDR3 DNA sequence: TGTGCCAGCAGCCTAGCGGCAAACTATGGCTACACCTTC. It is translated as CASSLAANYGYTF.

J is TRBJ2-7 and V is TRBV2; 10 nucleotides match TRBD2. The CDR3 sequence is 15 residues long. V trimming: 1 base; J trimming: 3 bases; junction bases outside the gene matches: 3. Germline V gene lookup returns CDR1 SNHLY and CDR2 FYNNEI. The CDR3: CASSEGAGGFYEQYF. The CDR3 region has the DNA TGTGCCAGCAGTGAAGGAGCGGGGGGGTTCTACGAGCAGTACTTC.

This clone appeared a single time. This chain connects TRBV27 to TRBJ2-5; TRBD1 aligns across 8 bases. CDR1 is MNHEY and CDR2 is SMNVEV in the germline V gene (reference sequence). This CDR3 is 14 amino acids long. J lost 5 bases, V lost 3 bases, and 5 bases had no gene match. DNA for the CDR3: TGTGCCAGCAGTTTCACGGGACAGGCGGAGACCCAGTACTTC. It specifies CASSFTGQAETQYF.

The chain is built from TRBV4-3 and TRBJ2-1, with 8 bases identical to TRBD2. Trimming removed 3 bases from V and 0 bases from J; junction bases left unmatched: 7. This CDR3 has 17 amino acids. Germline V lookup: CDR1 LGHNA, CDR2 YSLEER. CDR3 in DNA: TGCGCCAGCAGCCAGGGATTGGCGGGGGGCTCCTACAATGAGCAGTTCTTC. Its protein product is CASSQGLAGGSYNEQFF.